The entry that follows covers one T cell receptor (beta chain) sequence. Its specificity is not known. The data were taken from a study of T cell responses to AZD1222 COVID-19 vaccine. At the level of the study: Second-dose intervals of approximately 4 or approximately 12 weeks were pooled.

Measured with immunoSEQ multiplex PCR; TCRdb has only the in-frame clones, and not every one. The repertoire holds some 130,000 clones, around 84% seen once, with roughly 4% in the top ten. Study conclusions and caveats: Nearly half of unique spike-specific TCRs reportedly avoided B.1.351 and B.1.1.7 mutated regions. Repertoire sampling happened only post peak T cell response. Baseline antibody screening turned up just 6 or 7 seropositive AZD1222 recipients.

The input for sequencing was peripheral blood, taken on day 0 of AZD1222 vaccination. This clonotype was sampled from an adult in good health.

For the CDR3, the DNA is TGTGCCAGCTCACAGGGGCTAGAGGATGAAAAACTGTTTTTT. This codes for CASSQGLEDEKLFF. The V call is TRBV18, the J call TRBJ1-4; a weak D match, TRBD1 (5 bases). Deletions cut 4 bases from V and 6 bases from J, with 12 bases between. CDR3 length equals 14 residues. The germline gives CDR1 KGHSH, CDR2 LQKENI.